This TCR beta chain was captured by sequencing in a study of metastatic and nonmetastatic thyroid tumors. This clone was detected ten times or more. The germline CDR1 and CDR2 sequences are SGHNT and YYREEE (reference sequence). This CDR3 contains 15 residues. Trimming at V came to 5 bases and at J to 0 bases, leaving 6 bases not matched to a gene. Thyroid surgery took place with no prior treatment in any patient. TCRdb re-clonotyped the PCR reads via MiXCR. The sample records around 6,400 clones, 15% to 20% being singletons. This chain connects TRBV5-4 to TRBJ2-3, with TRBD2 matching over 7 bases. Sequencing used tumor tissue. The TCR sequence derives from a male donor with papillary thyroid cancer or a benign thyroid nodule (not recorded which). Some clones in this sample may be carry-over from other donors' samples. The CDR3 protein is CASRIWGGSTDTQYF. CDR3 sequence (DNA): TGTGCCAGCAGGATTTGGGGGGGTAGCACAGATACGCAGTATTTT.